Below are 17 T cell receptor beta chains sequenced from a single sample in a study of T cell responses to AZD1222 COVID-19 vaccine. Measured with immunoSEQ multiplex PCR; TCRdb has only the in-frame clones, and not every one. The sample has around 63,000 clones, over 75% seen once. This sample comprised peripheral blood, obtained on day 0 of AZD1222 vaccination. These receptors came from an adult in good health.

The chain recombines TRBV15 with TRBJ2-4; D possibly corresponds to TRBD2 (5 bases). This CDR3 is built from 15 residues. V dropped 6 bases and J dropped 1 base, with 13 bases sitting between them. CDR1 is LNHNV and CDR2 is YYDKDF in the germline V gene (reference sequence). CDR3 region: CATSPMGGAKNIQYF. The CDR3 bases are TGTGCCACCAGTCCCATGGGCGGGGCCAAAAACATTCAGTACTTC.

The rearrangement links TRBV30 to TRBJ2-2; D is ambiguous. Germline V gene data show CDR1 as GTSNPN and CDR2 as SVGIG (reference sequence). Trimming shortened V by 0 bases and J by 5 bases, and 13 bases separated the two germline ends. This CDR3 contains 15 residues. The CDR3 bases are TGTGCCTGGAGTGTACAGACTTTTGGGACCGGGGAGCTGTTTTTT. Translated: CAWSVQTFGTGELFF.

This clone was detected once. The rearrangement uses TRBV5-1 and TRBJ1-1, with D unresolved. This CDR3 region has 15 residues. The V end was cut by 4 bases, the J end by 6 bases, with 19 bases between. CDR1 and CDR2 from the germline V gene are SGHRS and YFSETQ. The CDR3 bases are TGCGCCAGCAGCGCACGTCTAGGAGGGTTCCCTGAAGCTTTCTTT. It yields the protein CASSARLGGFPEAFF.

The chain employs TRBV3-1 (or the pseudogene TRBV3-2) and TRBJ1-1; 7 nucleotides match TRBD1. With V trimmed by 4 bases and J by 1 base, 3 bases remained unmatched. Germline V gene data show CDR1 as LGHDT and CDR2 as YNNKEL (reference sequence). The CDR3 extends over 14 amino acids. The CDR3 protein is CASSLSGGNTEAFF. CDR3 in DNA: TGTGCCAGCAGCCTATCAGGGGGGAACACTGAAGCTTTCTTT.

The chain has TRBV5-1 and TRBJ2-5, with 7 bases matching TRBD2. Losses at the gene ends were 7 bases for V and 5 bases for J; bases not matched to a gene: 11. CDR1 is SGHRS, CDR2 YFSETQ, per germline. There are 14 residues in the CDR3. This chain's CDR3 is CASAPGDGRETQYF. The CDR3 nucleotides are TGCGCCAGCGCCCCGGGGGACGGGAGGGAGACCCAGTACTTC. The entire variable domain, with the rest obtained from reference TRBV5-1 and TRBJ2-5, is as follows: KAGVTQTPRYLIKTRGQQVTLSCSPISGHRSVSWYQQTPGQGLQFLFEYFSETQRNKGNFPGRFSGRQFSNSRSEMNVSTLELGDSALYLCASAPGDGRETQYFGPGTRLLVL.

In this sample, this clone turned up once. The rearrangement links TRBV5-8 to TRBJ1-6; 7 positions agree with TRBD1. V shed 2 bases and J 7 bases; nucleotides not matched to a gene: 6. CDR1 is SGHTS and CDR2 is YDEGEE in the germline V gene. The CDR3 totals 15 residues. CDR3 DNA sequence: TGTGCCAGCAGCTTATGGGGACAGTTAAATTCACCCCTCCACTTT. It translates to CASSLWGQLNSPLHF.

This chain uses TRBV19 with TRBJ2-7; 9 bases fit TRBD2. The germline CDR1 and CDR2 sequences are LNHDA and SQIVND (reference sequence). This CDR3 has 14 amino acids. The V segment lost 6 bases and the J segment 2 bases; nucleotides outside the gene matches: 5. CDR3 in amino acids: CASRLSGGPYEQYF. The CDR3 DNA reads TGTGCCAGTAGGCTTAGCGGGGGACCCTACGAGCAGTACTTC.

This chain connects TRBV6-5 to TRBJ2-7; D may be TRBD1 (6 bases). Germline V lookup: CDR1 MNHEY, CDR2 SVGAGI. V lost 7 bases, J lost 1 base, and 17 bases lay in between. This CDR3 contains 15 residues. CDR3 loop: CASNYREFSSYEQYF. In DNA, the CDR3 is TGTGCCAGCAACTACAGGGAGTTTTCGTCCTACGAGCAGTACTTC.

CDR3 sequence reads: CSASRRADEQYF. The CDR3 bases are TGCAGTGCTAGTCGCAGGGCGGACGAGCAGTACTTC. The rearrangement uses TRBV20-1 and TRBJ2-7; maybe TRBD1 (5 bases). V was trimmed by 3 bases and J by 5 bases, leaving 11 bases between them. This CDR3 has 12 amino acids. Germline V gives CDR1 DFQATT, CDR2 SNEGSKA (reference sequence).

The chain has TRBV5-1 and TRBJ2-7, with a tentative D call TRBD2 (6 bases). The germline V and J ends were trimmed by 3 bases and 2 bases, with 12 bases remaining between them. Per germline, CDR1 SGHRS and CDR2 YFSETQ. The CDR3 is 14 amino acids. The DNA for the CDR3 is TGCGCCAGCAGCTCACCCGGGAGAGCCTACGAGCAGTACTTC. Its translation is CASSSPGRAYEQYF.

The rearrangement links TRBV19 to TRBJ1-5; 7 nucleotides agree with TRBD1. The CDR3 spans 14 residues. The V gene's germline CDR1 is LNHDA and CDR2 SQIVND (reference sequence). With V trimmed by 6 bases and J by 6 bases, 8 bases remained unmatched. The CDR3 DNA reads TGTGCCAGTAGATTTCAGGGGGGAGGTCAGCCCCAGCATTTT. Encoded protein: CASRFQGGGQPQHF.

The chain combines TRBV12-5 with TRBJ1-2; 7 positions match TRBD1. Looked up from germline, CDR1 is LGHNT and CDR2 is FRNRAP. With 2 bases clipped from V and 3 bases from J, the junction kept 9 bases outside the gene matches. The CDR3 is made up of 16 amino acids. The CDR3 sequence is CASGLRQGNFHYGYTF. In DNA, the CDR3 is TGTGCTAGTGGTTTGAGACAGGGTAACTTCCACTATGGCTACACCTTC.

The chain has TRBV6-6 and TRBJ2-7, with TRBD1 matching over 11 bases. Trimming removed 6 bases from V and 5 bases from J; junction bases left unmatched: 6. Per germline, CDR1 MNHNY and CDR2 SVGAGI (reference sequence). The CDR3 has 14 residues. The CDR3 region has the DNA TGTGCCAGCAGACAGGACAGGGGGCGGCACGAGCAGTACTTC. It encodes CASRQDRGRHEQYF.

The chain carries TRBV12-3 or TRBV12-4 and TRBJ1-1, with 7 bases lining up with TRBD1. The J segment lost 6 bases and the V segment lost 2 bases, leaving 3 bases of the junction unmatched. The CDR3 spans 13 residues. In nucleotides, the CDR3 is TGTGCCAGCAGTTTACGGGGACAGTCTGAAGCTTTCTTT. As protein: CASSLRGQSEAFF.

V and J are TRBV18 and TRBJ2-5; 9 nucleotides match TRBD1. The CDR3 runs 15 residues. In germline, CDR1 is KGHSH, CDR2 LQKENI. Trimming at V came to 6 bases and at J to 5 bases, leaving 10 bases not matched to a gene. The chain's CDR3 is CASSPGTGSLETQYF. DNA of the CDR3: TGTGCCAGCTCCCCCGGGACAGGGTCTCTGGAGACCCAGTACTTC.

The V and J genes are TRBV27 and TRBJ2-3; weak D call: TRBD1 (7 bases). CDR1 and CDR2 from the germline V gene are MNHEY and SMNVEV (reference sequence). Between the trimmed V and J ends, which lost 3 bases and 1 base, there was a span of 17 bases. There are 17 residues in the CDR3. CDR3 DNA sequence: TGTGCCAGCAGTTTGGAGGGGGCTACTTTTCGCACAGATACGCAGTATTTT. Protein sequence: CASSLEGATFRTDTQYF.

The V gene is TRBV19, the J gene TRBJ2-2; TRBD2 agrees at 8 bases. Germline V lookup: CDR1 LNHDA, CDR2 SQIVND (reference sequence). This CDR3 region has 14 residues. Trimming at V came to 5 bases and at J to 4 bases, leaving 3 bases not matched to a gene. CDR3 in DNA: TGTGCCAGTAGTCCCAGCGGGGGCACCGGGGAGCTGTTTTTT. Translating it yields CASSPSGGTGELFF.